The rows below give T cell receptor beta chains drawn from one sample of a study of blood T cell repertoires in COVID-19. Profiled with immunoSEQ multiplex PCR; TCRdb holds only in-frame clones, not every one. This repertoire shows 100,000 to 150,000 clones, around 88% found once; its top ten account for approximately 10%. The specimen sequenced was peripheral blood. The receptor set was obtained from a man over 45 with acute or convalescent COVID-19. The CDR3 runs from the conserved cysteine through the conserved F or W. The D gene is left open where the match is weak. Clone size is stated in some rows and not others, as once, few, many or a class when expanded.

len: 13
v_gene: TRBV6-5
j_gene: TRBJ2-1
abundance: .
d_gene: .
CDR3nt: TGTGCCAGCAGTCCACCGGGTGGCAATGAGCAGTTCTTC
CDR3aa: CASSPPGGNEQFF

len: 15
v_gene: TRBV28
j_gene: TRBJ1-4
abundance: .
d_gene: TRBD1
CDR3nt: TGTGCCAGCAGCCCCCAGGGGGCGGCTAATGAAAAACTGTTTTTT
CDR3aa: CASSPQGAANEKLFF

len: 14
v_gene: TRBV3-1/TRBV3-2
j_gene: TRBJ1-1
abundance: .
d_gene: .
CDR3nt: TGTGCCAGCAGCCCGAGTCGGAAGGGACATGAAGCTTTCTTT
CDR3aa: CASSPSRKGHEAFF

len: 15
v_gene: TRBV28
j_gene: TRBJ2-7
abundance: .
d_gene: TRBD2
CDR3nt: TGTGCCAGCAGCCCCGGACTAGCGGGGGCCTACGAGCAGTACTTC
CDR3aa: CASSPGLAGAYEQYF

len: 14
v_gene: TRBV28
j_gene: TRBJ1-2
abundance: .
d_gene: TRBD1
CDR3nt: TGTGCCAGCAGTTCGGGACAGGGTTCCGATGGCTACACCTTC
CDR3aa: CASSSGQGSDGYTF

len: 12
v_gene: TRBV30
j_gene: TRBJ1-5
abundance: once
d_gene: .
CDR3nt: TGTGCCTGGAGTAATCAGGAACAGCCCCAGCATTTT
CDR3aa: CAWSNQEQPQHF

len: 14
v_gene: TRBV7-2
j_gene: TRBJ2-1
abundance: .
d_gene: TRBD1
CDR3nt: TGTGCCAGCAGCGCCCCGACAGGGGCCAATGAGCAGTTCTTC
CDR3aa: CASSAPTGANEQFF

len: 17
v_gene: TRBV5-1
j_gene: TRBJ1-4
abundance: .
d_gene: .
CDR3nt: TGCGCCAGCAGCTTGGTTGGGGGCCGGACAACTAATGAAAAACTGTTTTTT
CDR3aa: CASSLVGGRTTNEKLFF

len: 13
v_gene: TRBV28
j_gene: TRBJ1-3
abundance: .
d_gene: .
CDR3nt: TGTGCCAGCAGTTTATTAGCTGGAAACACCATATATTTT
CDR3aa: CASSLLAGNTIYF

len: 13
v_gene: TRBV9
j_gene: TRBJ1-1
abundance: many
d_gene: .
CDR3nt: TGTGCCAGCAGCGTAGGCGACGGGACTGAAGCTTTCTTT
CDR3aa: CASSVGDGTEAFF

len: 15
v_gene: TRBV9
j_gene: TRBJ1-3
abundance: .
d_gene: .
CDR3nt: TGTGCCAGCAGCGTAGGGCCAGGCTCTGGAAACACCATATATTTT
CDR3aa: CASSVGPGSGNTIYF

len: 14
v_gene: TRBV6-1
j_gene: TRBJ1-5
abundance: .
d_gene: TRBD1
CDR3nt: TGTGCCAGCAGTGATATGACAGGGAAGAAGCCCCAGCATTTT
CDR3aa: CASSDMTGKKPQHF

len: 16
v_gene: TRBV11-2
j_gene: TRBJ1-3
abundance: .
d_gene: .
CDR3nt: TGTGCCAGCAGCTCTCGGGGGGGATTCTCTGGAAACACCATATATTTT
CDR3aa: CASSSRGGFSGNTIYF

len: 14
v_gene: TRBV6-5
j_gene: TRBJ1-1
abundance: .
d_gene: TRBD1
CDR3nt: TGTGCCAGCAGCCGCAACAGGGGGAACACTGAAGCTTTCTTT
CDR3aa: CASSRNRGNTEAFF

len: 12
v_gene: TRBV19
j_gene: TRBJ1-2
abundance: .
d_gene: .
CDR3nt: TGTGCCAGTAGTGTCGGGGAGGATGGCTACACCTTC
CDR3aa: CASSVGEDGYTF

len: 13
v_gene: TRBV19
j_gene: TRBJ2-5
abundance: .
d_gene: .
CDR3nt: TGTGCCAGTAGTATTAAGGAGCGGTCGATCCCTTACTTC
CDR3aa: CASSIKERSIPYF

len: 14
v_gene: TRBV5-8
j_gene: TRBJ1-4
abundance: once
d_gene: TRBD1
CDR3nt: TGTGCCAGCAGGCGGACAGGGCCGGTTTTACCCCTGTTTTTT
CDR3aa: CASRRTGPVLPLFF

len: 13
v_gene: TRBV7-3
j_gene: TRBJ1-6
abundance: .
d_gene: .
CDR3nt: TGTGCCAGCAGCTCTCGACAGGACCCATCCCTCCACTTT
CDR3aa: CASSSRQDPSLHF

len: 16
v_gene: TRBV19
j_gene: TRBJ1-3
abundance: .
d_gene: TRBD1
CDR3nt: TGTGCCAGTAGTGCCAGACAGGGGGCTGGAGGAAACACCATATATTTT
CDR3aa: CASSARQGAGGNTIYF

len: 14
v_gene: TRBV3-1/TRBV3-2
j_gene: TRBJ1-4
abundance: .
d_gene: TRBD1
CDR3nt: TGTGCCAGCAGCCTACAGGGGAAGCGGGAAAAACTGTTTTTT
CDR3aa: CASSLQGKREKLFF

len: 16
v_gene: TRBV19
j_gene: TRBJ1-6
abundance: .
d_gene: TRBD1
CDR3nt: TGTGCCAGTAGTATCCTATCCGGGACAGGCCCTGTTGCCCTCCACTTT
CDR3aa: CASSILSGTGPVALHF

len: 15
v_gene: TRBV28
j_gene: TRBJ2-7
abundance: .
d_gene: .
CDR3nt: TGTGCCAGCAGCCTAACCAGCGCGGGACGAAACGAGCAGTACTTC
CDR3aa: CASSLTSAGRNEQYF

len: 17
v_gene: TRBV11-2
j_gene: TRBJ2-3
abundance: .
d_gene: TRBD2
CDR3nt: TGTGCCAGCAGCTTAGCAGCTACTAGCGGCAGCACAGATACGCAGTATTTT
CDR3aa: CASSLAATSGSTDTQYF

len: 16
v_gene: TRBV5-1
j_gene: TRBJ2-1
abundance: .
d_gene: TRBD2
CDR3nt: TGCGCCAGCAGCGGTAAAGCGGGGGGGCTCTGGAATGAGCAGTTCTTC
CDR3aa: CASSGKAGGLWNEQFF

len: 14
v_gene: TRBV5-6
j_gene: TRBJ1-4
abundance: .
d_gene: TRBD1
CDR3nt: TGTGCCAGCAGCTTTGATCGGACAGGGGGGAAACTGTTTTTT
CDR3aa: CASSFDRTGGKLFF

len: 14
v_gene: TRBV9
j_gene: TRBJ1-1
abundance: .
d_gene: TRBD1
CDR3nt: TGTGCCAGCAGCCCCCGGACAGGAAACACTGAAGCTTTCTTT
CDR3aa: CASSPRTGNTEAFF

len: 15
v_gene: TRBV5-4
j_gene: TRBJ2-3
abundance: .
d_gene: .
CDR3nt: TGTGCCAGCAGTCCCGCCCCAGTTCGCACAGATACGCAGTATTTT
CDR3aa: CASSPAPVRTDTQYF

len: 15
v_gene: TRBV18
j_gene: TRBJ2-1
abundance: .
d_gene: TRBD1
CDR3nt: TGTGCCAGCTCGCCACCAAGCGGGACAGGGAAAGAGCAGTTCTTC
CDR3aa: CASSPPSGTGKEQFF

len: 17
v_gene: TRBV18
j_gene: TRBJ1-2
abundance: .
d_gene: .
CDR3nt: TGTGCCAGCTCACCAGGTCTAGTGAGGGCAGGGGAGTATGGCTACACCTTC
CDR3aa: CASSPGLVRAGEYGYTF

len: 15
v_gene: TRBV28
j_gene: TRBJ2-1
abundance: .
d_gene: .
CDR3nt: TGTGCCAGCAGTTTGGGGGGGGGCCTCTCTTTGGAGCAGTTCTTC
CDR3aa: CASSLGGGLSLEQFF

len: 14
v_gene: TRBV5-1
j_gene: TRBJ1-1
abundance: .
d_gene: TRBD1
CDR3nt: TGCGCCAGCAGCTCCGACAGGGGATTCGCTGAAGCTTTCTTT
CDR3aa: CASSSDRGFAEAFF